These T cell receptor beta chains were read from a single sample in a study of T cell responses to AZD1222 COVID-19 vaccine. The method was immunoSEQ multiplex PCR; TCRdb's version includes in-frame clones alone and lacks a portion of them. Here the sample spans about 140,000 clones, approximately 92% being singletons. Sequences were derived from peripheral blood, sampled on day 0 of AZD1222 vaccination. The receptors come from an adult in good health. Each CDR3 is given with its conserved first and last residue. D genes are given only for firm matches. Clone size is stated in some rows and not others, as once, few, many or a class when expanded.

>TRBJ1-6|TRBD1|-|TRBV7-2
TGTGCCAGCAGCCCCCAGGGGGGAAGTGGAAATTCACCCCTCCACTTT
CASSPQGGSGNSPLHF
>TRBJ2-5|TRBD2|-|TRBV27
TGTGCCAGCAGTTTACTGCCCGGGACTAGCGGGGGTTGGGAGACCCAGTACTTC
CASSLLPGTSGGWETQYF
>TRBJ2-2|-|-|TRBV7-7
TGTGCCAGCAGCTTAGATTCGGGTCCCGGGGAGCTGTTTTTT
CASSLDSGPGELFF
>TRBJ1-1|TRBD1|-|TRBV2
TGTGCCAGCAGTTCCACAGGGGGCGACACTGAAGCTTTCTTT
CASSSTGGDTEAFF
>TRBJ2-2|-|-|TRBV6-2/TRBV6-3
TGTGCCAGCAGCACACGGAGCGGCGGGGAGCTGTTTTTT
CASSTRSGGELFF
>TRBJ1-2|-|once|TRBV28
TGTGCCAGCAGTTTCCAGGGGCCTTTTCTCTATGGCTACACCTTC
CASSFQGPFLYGYTF
>TRBJ1-3|-|-|TRBV6-5
TGTGCCAGCAGTTTGGTGGACGGATCCTCTGGAAACACCATATATTTT
CASSLVDGSSGNTIYF
>TRBJ2-3|TRBD2|-|TRBV9
TGTGCCAGCAGCGTAGCCGGGACTAGCGGGAAGGGAACAGATACGCAGTATTTT
CASSVAGTSGKGTDTQYF
>TRBJ1-6|-|-|TRBV4-1
TGCGCCAGCAGCCAGATAGGACACAATTTATATTCACCCCTCCACTTT
CASSQIGHNLYSPLHF
>TRBJ2-3|TRBD2|-|TRBV5-4
TGTGCCAGCAGCTTGCTAATTAGCGGGGGGACAAGATCTAGCACAGATACGCAGTATTTT
CASSLLISGGTRSSTDTQYF
>TRBJ1-5|-|few|TRBV6-1
TGTGCCAGCAGTGATGGGGGGGGCCAGCCCCAGCATTTT
CASSDGGGQPQHF
>TRBJ2-2|TRBD1|-|TRBV3-1/TRBV3-2
TGTGCCAGCAGCCTATCAGACAGGGGGCCAAGCGGGGAGCTGTTTTTT
CASSLSDRGPSGELFF
>TRBJ2-3|-|few|TRBV6-5
TGTGCCAGCAGTTACTGGACTGGCCGCACAGATACGCAGTATTTT
CASSYWTGRTDTQYF
>TRBJ1-1|TRBD1|-|TRBV14
TGTGCCAGCAGCTCTACCGGAAAGTGGGGACAGAAGAACACTGAAGCTTTCTTT
CASSSTGKWGQKNTEAFF
>TRBJ2-5|-|-|TRBV28
TGTGCCAGCAGTTTCTTAACAGGGAACCAAGAGACCCAGTACTTC
CASSFLTGNQETQYF
>TRBJ1-5|-|-|TRBV6-5
TGTGCCAGCAGTCTCACAGGGCCTGGGAATCAGCCCCAGCATTTT
CASSLTGPGNQPQHF
>TRBJ2-1|TRBD2|-|TRBV4-2
TGTGCCAGCAGCCAAGATGGGACTAGCGGGTACAATGAGCAGTTCTTC
CASSQDGTSGYNEQFF
>TRBJ1-2|-|-|TRBV4-2
TGTGCCAGCAGCCAAGAAATGGGGCGCAGGTATGGCTACACCTTC
CASSQEMGRRYGYTF
>TRBJ2-1|-|once|TRBV6-4
TGTGCCAGCATTAGCGGCGCCTCCTACAATGAGCAGTTCTTC
CASISGASYNEQFF
>TRBJ2-4|TRBD2|-|TRBV10-3
TGTGCCATAGCGGGACTAGCGGGTACGGGCATTCAGTACTTC
CAIAGLAGTGIQYF
>TRBJ2-7|TRBD1|-|TRBV3-1/TRBV3-2
TGTGCCAGTGCTAACAGGGGACCTGCTGGCGAGCAGTACTTC
CASANRGPAGEQYF
>TRBJ1-5|-|-|TRBV28
TGTGCCAGCAGTTTAGACCCCGGCCGGGGCAATCAGCCCCAGCATTTT
CASSLDPGRGNQPQHF
>TRBJ1-1|TRBD1|-|TRBV2
TGTGCCAGCAGTGAACAGGGGGCACAGAACACTGAAGCTTTCTTT
CASSEQGAQNTEAFF
>TRBJ2-2|-|-|TRBV3-1/TRBV3-2
TGTGCCAGCAGCATACAAACCGGGCCGTGGACCGGGGAGCTGTTTTTT
CASSIQTGPWTGELFF
>TRBJ2-1|TRBD2|-|TRBV6-5
TGTGCCAGCAGCCTAGCGGGAGGTAACCATGAGCAGTTCTTC
CASSLAGGNHEQFF
>TRBJ1-2|TRBD1|-|TRBV7-9
TGTGCCAGCATTGGGACAGGGGGCGACTATGGCTACACCTTC
CASIGTGGDYGYTF
>TRBJ2-1|-|-|TRBV14
TGTGCCAGCAGCCACACATTTATGGATGAGCAGTTCTTC
CASSHTFMDEQFF
>TRBJ1-5|TRBD1|-|TRBV6-2/TRBV6-3
TGTGCCAGCAGTTCCGGACAGGGGTTGGGCAATCAGCCCCAGCATTTT
CASSSGQGLGNQPQHF
>TRBJ2-3|TRBD2|-|TRBV3-1/TRBV3-2
TGTGCCAGCAGCCGGGGGGGGACTTACACAGATACGCAGTATTTT
CASSRGGTYTDTQYF
>TRBJ2-1|TRBD2|-|TRBV30
TGTGCCTGGACCCGGGGGGGACTAAACTACAATGAGCAGTTCTTC
CAWTRGGLNYNEQFF
>TRBJ2-4|TRBD1|once|TRBV18
TGTGCCAGCTCACCTTCTCCAGGGGGCAGGGCCAAAAACATTCAGTACTTC
CASSPSPGGRAKNIQYF
>TRBJ2-7|-|-|TRBV28
TGTGCCAGCAGCCCACCAGGACTTAACTACGAGCAGTACTTC
CASSPPGLNYEQYF